Sequencing of this T cell receptor beta chain was carried out in a study of T cells in Graves' hyperthyroidism and ophthalmopathy (dated by TCRdb to the late 2010s). Looking at the study overall: Peripheral blood was collected at initial diagnosis, before any treatment. TCR V-J signatures able to tell the groups apart were searched for in a discovery cohort of approximately 95 patients, of whom over 40 had Graves' ophthalmopathy and 57 had stable Graves' hyperthyroidism. An independent validation cohort of under 20 hyperthyroidism patients and 17 patients who later progressed to ophthalmopathy tested prospective prediction of ophthalmopathy. The 100 or so discovery patients were randomly divided into training and test sets at a 7:3 ratio. In more than five Graves' hyperthyroidism patients, the study also compared T-cell repertoires from thyroid tissue with T-cell repertoires from blood. After sampling, hyperthyroidism patients received methimazole starting at 30 mg daily, and ophthalmopathy patients received high-dose intravenous methylprednisolone. TCR Vbeta CDR3 sequencing of around 130 peripheral blood samples (over 40 ophthalmopathy, roughly 74 hyperthyroidism and around 17 progressor patients) is reported in the paper.

A patient counted as having stable Graves' hyperthyroidism if no progression to ophthalmopathy occurred over 18 months of follow-up. Hyperthyroidism patients were newly diagnosed, with disease duration under 2 months, and aged 18 to 65 years. The study excluded patients with uncontrolled infections, other autoimmune diseases, pregnancy or lactation. Diagnoses were established on the basis of clinical symptoms, serum thyroxine and TRAb, thyroid ultrasound, and orbital computed tomography. PBMCs were separated from 10 ml of fresh peripheral blood using Ficoll-Paque density gradient centrifugation. Trizol reagent was used to extract total RNA, and RNA quality was then checked on an Agilent 2100 Bioanalyzer. Results the study describes overall, beyond this receptor: Most expanded thyroid clonotypes (frequency above 0.001) were also detected in blood, suggesting blood repertoires may reflect thyroid immune responses. During validation, the model predicted progression to ophthalmopathy a median of roughly 7.1 months ahead of onset, with almost 71% sensitivity and roughly 72% specificity. Sample size was not statistically predetermined, and blinding of investigators to group allocation was not performed. A model built on a 13 V-J signature distinguished ophthalmopathy from stable hyperthyroidism, reaching 87.88% sensitivity and approximately 83% specificity in cross-validation and 80%/75% in testing.

Taken from cysteine to phenylalanine, the CDR3 has 16 residues. CDR3 DNA is the only sequence kept; it has 48 bases, read in frame from the first base. V loses 0 bases, J loses 5 bases, and the germline ends lie 15 bases apart. According to the germline V gene, CDR1 reads SGHAT and CDR2 reads FQNNGV. The TCR beta CDR3 regions were amplified from RNA transcripts. The first round of RT-PCR for the TCR CDR3 was performed with the HTBI primer set and the Qiagen OneStep RT-PCR kit. The libraries were constructed in a second round of multiplex PCR and then size-selected and purified. Paired-end sequencing of the libraries was performed with 100 bp reads on an Illumina HiSeq2000. The original methods were these. SOAPnuke was used to process the raw data, with reads discarded if the reads contained adapters or uncalled bases, had a mean Phred below 15, or lacked an exact constant-primer or identifier match. High-quality paired reads were merged with COPE v1.2.5, and unique nucleotide sequences were defined as clonotypes. Clonotypes were aligned to IMGT TRBV, TRBD and TRBJ reference segments using MiTCR v1.1. The analysis included only V-J combinations with a frequency above 0.0001, which together covered 99% to 99.2% of the repertoires. A TCS score was defined as the ratio of F50 (clonal expansion) to E x V (chaos), with BLOSUM62-based TCRdist applied between CDR3 peptides within each V-J. Welch's t-statistics and random forest reduced several hundred V-J features to 13, which were used in a naive Bayes classifier (R e1071). Using fastp trimming at Q25 and MiXCR clonotype assembly, TCRdb reanalyzed the public sequencing data and kept in-frame beta chains. Each record represents a unique CDR3 protein, reported with the most common genes and DNA among its rows. The V and J calls and clone size come from TCRdb's table, not from the authors' own analysis. The sample has 300,000 to 400,000 distinct CDR3 sequences on record, around 23% of them singletons. In total, the top ten clones hold 50% of the sample.

The sample holds many counts of this clonotype. It lacks a known antigen. No base quality information exists; no much larger clone differs at one position. Sequenced material: blood. The sequence was obtained from a woman in her forties or fifties with Graves' hyperthyroidism. This receptor chain uses TRBV11-2 and TRBJ2-3; 7 matching bases give a weak D call of TRBD2. The sequence in DNA is TGTGCCAGCAGCTTAGAGGGACTACCGGGACAAGATACGCAGTATTTT. This gives the protein CASSLEGLPGQDTQYF.